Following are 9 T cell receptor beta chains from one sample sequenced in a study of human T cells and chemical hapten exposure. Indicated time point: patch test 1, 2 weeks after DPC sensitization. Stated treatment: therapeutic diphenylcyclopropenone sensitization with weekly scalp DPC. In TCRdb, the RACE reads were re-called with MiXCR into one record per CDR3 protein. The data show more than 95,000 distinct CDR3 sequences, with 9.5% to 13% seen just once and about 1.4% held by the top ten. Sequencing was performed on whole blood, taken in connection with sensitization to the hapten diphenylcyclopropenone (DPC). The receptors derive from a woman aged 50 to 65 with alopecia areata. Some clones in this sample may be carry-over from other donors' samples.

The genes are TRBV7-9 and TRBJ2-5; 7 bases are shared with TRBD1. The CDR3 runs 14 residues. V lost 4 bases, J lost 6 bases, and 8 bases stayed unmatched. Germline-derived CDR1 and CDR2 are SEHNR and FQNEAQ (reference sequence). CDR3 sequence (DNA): TGTGCCAGCAGCTCATCGACAGGGTCAAAGACCCAGTACTTC. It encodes CASSSSTGSKTQYF.

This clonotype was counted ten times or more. The CDR3 protein is CSALTGYSNQPQHF. CDR3 bases: TGCAGTGCTCTGACAGGCTATAGCAATCAGCCCCAGCATTTT. This sequence joins TRBV20-1 and TRBJ1-5; D possibly corresponds to TRBD1 (6 bases). The V end was cut by 5 bases, the J end by 0 bases, with 11 bases between. CDR3 length equals 14 residues. Germline V gene data show CDR1 as DFQATT and CDR2 as SNEGSKA (reference sequence).

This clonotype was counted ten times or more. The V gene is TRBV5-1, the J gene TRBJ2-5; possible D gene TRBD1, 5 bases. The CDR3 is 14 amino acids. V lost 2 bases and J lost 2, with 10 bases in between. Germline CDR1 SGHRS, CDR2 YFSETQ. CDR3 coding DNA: TGCGCCAGCAGCTTTGTAACAGGTCAAGAGACCCAGTACTTC. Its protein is CASSFVTGQETQYF.

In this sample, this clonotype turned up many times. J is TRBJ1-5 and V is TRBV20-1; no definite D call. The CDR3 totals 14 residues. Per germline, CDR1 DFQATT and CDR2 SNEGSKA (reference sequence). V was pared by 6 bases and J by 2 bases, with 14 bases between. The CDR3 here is CSAGQTRGNQPQHF. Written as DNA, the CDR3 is TGCAGTGCCGGTCAGACCCGAGGCAATCAGCCCCAGCATTTT.

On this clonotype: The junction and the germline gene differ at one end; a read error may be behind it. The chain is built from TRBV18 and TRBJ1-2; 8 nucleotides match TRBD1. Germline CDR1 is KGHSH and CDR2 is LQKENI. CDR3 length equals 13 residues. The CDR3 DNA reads TGTGTCAGCTCACCTAGACAGGGGAATGGCTACACCTTC. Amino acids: CVSSPRQGNGYTF.

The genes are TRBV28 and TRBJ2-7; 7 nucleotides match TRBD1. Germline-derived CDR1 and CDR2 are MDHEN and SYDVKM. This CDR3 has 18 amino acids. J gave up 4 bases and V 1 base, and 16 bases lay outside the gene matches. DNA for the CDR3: TGTGCCAGCAGTTTATCGCCCGACAGGGTCAAGGGCCTTTACGAGCAGTACTTC. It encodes CASSLSPDRVKGLYEQYF.

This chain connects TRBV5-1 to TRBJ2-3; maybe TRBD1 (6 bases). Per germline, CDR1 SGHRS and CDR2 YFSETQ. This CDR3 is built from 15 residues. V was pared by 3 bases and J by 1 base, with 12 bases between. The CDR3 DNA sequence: TGCGCCAGCAGCTCAGGGGCGAGGGGCACAGATACGCAGTATTTT. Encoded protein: CASSSGARGTDTQYF.

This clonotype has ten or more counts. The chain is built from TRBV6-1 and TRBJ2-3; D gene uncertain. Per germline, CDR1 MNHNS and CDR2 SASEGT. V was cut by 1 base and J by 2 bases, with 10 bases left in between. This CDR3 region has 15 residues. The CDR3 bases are TGTGCCAGCAGTGAAGACCAGGTTCACACAGATACGCAGTATTTT. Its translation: CASSEDQVHTDTQYF.

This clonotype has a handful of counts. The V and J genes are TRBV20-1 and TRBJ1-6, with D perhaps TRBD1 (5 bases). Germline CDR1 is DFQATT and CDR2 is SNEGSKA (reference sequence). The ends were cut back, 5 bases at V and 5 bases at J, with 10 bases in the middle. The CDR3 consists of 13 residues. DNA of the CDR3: TGCAGTGCTCCAGGGAAGAATAATTCACCCCTCCACTTT. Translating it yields CSAPGKNNSPLHF.